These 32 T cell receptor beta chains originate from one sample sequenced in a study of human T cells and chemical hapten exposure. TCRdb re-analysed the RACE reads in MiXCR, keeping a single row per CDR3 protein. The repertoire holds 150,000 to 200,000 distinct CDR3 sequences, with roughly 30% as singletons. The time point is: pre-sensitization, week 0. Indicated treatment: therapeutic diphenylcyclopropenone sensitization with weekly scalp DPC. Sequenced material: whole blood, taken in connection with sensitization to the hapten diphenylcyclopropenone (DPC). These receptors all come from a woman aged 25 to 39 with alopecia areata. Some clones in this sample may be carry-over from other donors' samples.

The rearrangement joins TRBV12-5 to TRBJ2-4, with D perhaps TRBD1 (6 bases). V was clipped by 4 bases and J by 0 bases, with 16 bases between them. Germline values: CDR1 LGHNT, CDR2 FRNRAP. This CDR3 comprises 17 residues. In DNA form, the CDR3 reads TGTGCTAGTGGTTACCCGGACAGCTTGTTAGCCAAAAACATTCAGTACTTC. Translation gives CASGYPDSLLAKNIQYF.

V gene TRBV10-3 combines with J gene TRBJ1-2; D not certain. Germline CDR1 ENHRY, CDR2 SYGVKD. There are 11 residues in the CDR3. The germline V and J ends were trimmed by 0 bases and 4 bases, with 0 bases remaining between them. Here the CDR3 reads CAISESYGYTF. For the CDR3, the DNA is TGTGCCATCAGTGAGTCCTATGGCTACACCTTC.

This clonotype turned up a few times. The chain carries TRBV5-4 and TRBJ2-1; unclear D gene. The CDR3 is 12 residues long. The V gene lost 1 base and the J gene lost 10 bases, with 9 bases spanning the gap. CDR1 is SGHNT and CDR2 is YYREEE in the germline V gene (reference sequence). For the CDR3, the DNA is TGTGCCAGCAGCTTGACGAGCGTCGAGCAGTTCTTC. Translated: CASSLTSVEQFF.

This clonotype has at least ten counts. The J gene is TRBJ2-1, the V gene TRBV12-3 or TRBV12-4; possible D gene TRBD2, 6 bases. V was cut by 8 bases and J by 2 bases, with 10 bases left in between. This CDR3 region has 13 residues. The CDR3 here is CASGWEAYNEQFF. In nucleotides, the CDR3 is TGTGCCAGCGGGTGGGAGGCCTACAATGAGCAGTTCTTC.

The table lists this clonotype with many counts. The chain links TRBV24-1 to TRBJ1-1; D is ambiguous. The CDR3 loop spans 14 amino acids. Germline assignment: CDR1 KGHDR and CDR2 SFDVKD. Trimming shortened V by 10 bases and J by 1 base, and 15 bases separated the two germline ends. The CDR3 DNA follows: TGTGCCACTCATGGTACCGGACGGAACACTGAAGCTTTCTTT. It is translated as CATHGTGRNTEAFF.

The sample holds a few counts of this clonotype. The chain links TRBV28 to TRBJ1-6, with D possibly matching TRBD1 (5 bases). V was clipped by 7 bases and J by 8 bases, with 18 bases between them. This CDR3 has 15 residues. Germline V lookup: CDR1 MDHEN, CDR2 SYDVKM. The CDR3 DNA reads TGTGCCAGCACCCCAACGTCGGGGGGTCATTCACCCCTCCACTTT. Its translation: CASTPTSGGHSPLHF.

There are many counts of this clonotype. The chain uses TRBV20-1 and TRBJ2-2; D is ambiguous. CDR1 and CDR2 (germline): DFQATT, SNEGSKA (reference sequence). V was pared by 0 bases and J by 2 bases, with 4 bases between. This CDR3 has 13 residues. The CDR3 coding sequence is TGCAGTGCTAGAGATACTAACACCGGGGAGCTGTTTTTT. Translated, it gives CSARDTNTGELFF.

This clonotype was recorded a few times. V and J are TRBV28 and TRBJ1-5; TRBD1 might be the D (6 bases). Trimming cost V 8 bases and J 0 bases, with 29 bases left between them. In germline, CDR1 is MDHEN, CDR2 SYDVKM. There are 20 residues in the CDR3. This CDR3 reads CASPPSGQTLLLNSNQPQHF. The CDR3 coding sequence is TGTGCCAGCCCCCCTTCCGGACAGACGTTACTTTTGAATAGCAATCAGCCCCAGCATTTT.

The CDR3 DNA sequence: TGCGCCAGCAGCCCGGACTCATGGGGCAATGAGCAGTTCTTC. Amino acids: CASSPDSWGNEQFF. The chain has TRBV5-1 and TRBJ2-1, with D perhaps matching TRBD2 (5 bases). V lost 4 bases to trimming and J lost 6 bases, with 14 bases between them. Germline CDR1 and CDR2: SGHRS and YFSETQ. CDR3 length: 14 residues.

In DNA form, the CDR3 reads TGTGCCAGCAGCTTCGGACATACGGGCGCTGAAGCTTTCTTT. This encodes CASSFGHTGAEAFF. This chain joins TRBV7-2 and TRBJ1-1; a weak D match, TRBD1 (5 bases). This CDR3 has 14 amino acids. CDR1 is SGHTA and CDR2 is FQGNSA in the germline V gene. The V and J ends lost 3 bases and 6 bases respectively, with 14 bases between them.

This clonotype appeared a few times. CDR3 protein: CASSFALGAQYF. CDR3 in DNA: TGTGCCAGCAGTTTCGCCCTTGGGGCCCAGTACTTC. The chain combines TRBV12-3 or TRBV12-4 with TRBJ2-5, with D unresolved. V was clipped by 3 bases and J by 9 bases, with 11 bases between them. CDR3 length: 12 residues.

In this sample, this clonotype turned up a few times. The CDR3 sequence is CASSYSNQGVNEQYF. CDR3 sequence (DNA): TGTGCCAGCAGTTACTCGAACCAGGGAGTCAACGAGCAGTACTTC. This chain joins TRBV6-2 or TRBV6-3 and TRBJ2-7; either TRBD1 or TRBD2 may supply D (5 bases each). V was clipped by 0 bases and J by 5 bases, with 14 bases between them. The CDR3 runs 15 residues. Germline V gene sequence: CDR1 MNHEY, CDR2 SVGEGT.

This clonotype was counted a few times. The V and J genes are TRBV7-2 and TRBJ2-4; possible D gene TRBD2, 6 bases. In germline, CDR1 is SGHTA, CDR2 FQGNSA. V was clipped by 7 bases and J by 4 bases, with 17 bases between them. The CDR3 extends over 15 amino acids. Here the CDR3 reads CASNSGDRGKNIQYF. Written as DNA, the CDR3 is TGTGCCAGCAACTCCGGGGACCGGGGGAAAAACATTCAGTACTTC.

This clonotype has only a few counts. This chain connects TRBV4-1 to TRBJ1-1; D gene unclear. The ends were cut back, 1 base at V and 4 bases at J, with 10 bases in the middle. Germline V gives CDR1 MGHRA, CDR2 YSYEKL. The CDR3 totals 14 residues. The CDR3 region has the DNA TGCGCCAGCAGCCAAGTTTATCGGGTCACTGAAGCTTTCTTT. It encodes CASSQVYRVTEAFF.

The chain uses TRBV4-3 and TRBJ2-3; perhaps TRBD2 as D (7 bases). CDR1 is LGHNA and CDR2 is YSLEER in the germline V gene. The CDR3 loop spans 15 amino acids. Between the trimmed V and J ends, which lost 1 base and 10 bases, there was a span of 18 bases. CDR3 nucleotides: TGCGCCAGCAGCCAAGTCTCAGGGGAGGGGGAAGCGCAGTATTTT. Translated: CASSQVSGEGEAQYF.

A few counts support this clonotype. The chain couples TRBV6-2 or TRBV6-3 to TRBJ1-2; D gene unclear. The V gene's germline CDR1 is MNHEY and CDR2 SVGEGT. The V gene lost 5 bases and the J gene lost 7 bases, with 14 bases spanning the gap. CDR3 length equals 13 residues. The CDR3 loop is CASSNPERAGYTF. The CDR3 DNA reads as TGTGCCAGCAGTAACCCTGAAAGGGCTGGCTACACCTTC.

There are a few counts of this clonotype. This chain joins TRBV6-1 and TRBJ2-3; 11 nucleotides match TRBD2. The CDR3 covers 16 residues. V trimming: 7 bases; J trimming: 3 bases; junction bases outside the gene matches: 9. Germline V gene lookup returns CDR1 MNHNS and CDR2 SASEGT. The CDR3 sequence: CASNSRRTSGTDTQYF. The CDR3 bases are TGTGCCAGCAACTCTCGGCGGACTAGCGGGACAGATACGCAGTATTTT.

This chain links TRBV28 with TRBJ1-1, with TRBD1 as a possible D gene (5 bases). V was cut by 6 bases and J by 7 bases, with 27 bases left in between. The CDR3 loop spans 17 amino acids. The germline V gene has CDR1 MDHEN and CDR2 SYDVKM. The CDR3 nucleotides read TGTGCCAGCAGCCAACATGGCCCGGGACCGAGAACCCGTGAAGCTTTCTTT. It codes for CASSQHGPGPRTREAFF.

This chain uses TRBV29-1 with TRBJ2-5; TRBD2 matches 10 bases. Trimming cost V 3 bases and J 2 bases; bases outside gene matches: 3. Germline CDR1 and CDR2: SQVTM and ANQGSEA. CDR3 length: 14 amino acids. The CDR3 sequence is CSVELAGEQETQYF. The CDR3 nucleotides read TGCAGCGTTGAGCTAGCGGGAGAGCAAGAGACCCAGTACTTC.

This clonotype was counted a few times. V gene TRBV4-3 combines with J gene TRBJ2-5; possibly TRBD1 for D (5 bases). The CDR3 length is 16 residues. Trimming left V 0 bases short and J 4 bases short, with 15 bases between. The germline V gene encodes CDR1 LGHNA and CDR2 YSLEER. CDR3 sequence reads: CASSQDPAGSPETQYF. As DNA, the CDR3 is TGCGCCAGCAGCCAAGATCCCGCAGGGTCCCCAGAGACCCAGTACTTC.

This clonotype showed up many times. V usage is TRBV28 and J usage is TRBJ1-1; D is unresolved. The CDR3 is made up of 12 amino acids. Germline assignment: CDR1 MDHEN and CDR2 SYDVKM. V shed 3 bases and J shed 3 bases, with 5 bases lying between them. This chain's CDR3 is CASSFVHTEAFF. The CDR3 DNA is TGTGCCAGCAGTTTTGTTCACACTGAAGCTTTCTTT.

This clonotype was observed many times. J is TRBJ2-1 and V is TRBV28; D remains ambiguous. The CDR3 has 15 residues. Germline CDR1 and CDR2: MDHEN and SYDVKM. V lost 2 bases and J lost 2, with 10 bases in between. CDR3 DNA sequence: TGTGCCAGCAGTTTAAGCCAGGAGCCCTACAATGAGCAGTTCTTC. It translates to CASSLSQEPYNEQFF. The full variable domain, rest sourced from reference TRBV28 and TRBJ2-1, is DVKVTQSSRYLVKRTGEKVFLECVQDMDHENMFWYRQDPGLGLRLIYFSYDVKMKEKGDIPEGYSVSREKKERFSLILESASTNQTSMYLCASSLSQEPYNEQFFGPGTRLTVL.

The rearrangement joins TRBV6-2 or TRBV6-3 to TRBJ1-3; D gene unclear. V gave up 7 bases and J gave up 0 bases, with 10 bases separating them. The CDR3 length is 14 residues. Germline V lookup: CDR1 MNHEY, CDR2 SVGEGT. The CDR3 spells CASTKRSSGNTIYF. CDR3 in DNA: TGTGCCAGCACCAAAAGGTCCTCTGGAAACACCATATATTTT.

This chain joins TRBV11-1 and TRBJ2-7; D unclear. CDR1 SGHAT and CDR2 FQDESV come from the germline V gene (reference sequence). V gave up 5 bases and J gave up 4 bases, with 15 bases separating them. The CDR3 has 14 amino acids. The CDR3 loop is CASSPRTADYEQYF. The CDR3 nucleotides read TGTGCCAGCAGCCCGAGAACCGCGGATTACGAGCAGTACTTC.

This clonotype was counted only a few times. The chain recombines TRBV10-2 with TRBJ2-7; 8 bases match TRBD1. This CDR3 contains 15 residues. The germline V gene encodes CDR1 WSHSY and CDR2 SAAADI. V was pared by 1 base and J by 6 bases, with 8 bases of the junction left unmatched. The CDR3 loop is CASSEYRGQGGEQYF. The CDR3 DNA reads TGCGCCAGCAGTGAGTATCGAGGACAGGGTGGCGAGCAGTACTTC.

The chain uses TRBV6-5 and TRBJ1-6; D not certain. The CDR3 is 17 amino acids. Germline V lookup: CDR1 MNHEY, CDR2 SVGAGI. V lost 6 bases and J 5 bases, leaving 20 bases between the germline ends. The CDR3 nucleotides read TGTGCCAGCAGGCCGATGGGCAGGCAAGCAGATAATTCACCCCTCCACTTT. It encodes CASRPMGRQADNSPLHF.

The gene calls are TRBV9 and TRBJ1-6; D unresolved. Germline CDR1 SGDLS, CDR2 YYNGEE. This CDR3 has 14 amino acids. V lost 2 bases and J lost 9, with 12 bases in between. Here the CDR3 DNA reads TGTGCCAGCAGCGTGAAGGGCTCCGGTTCACCCCTCCACTTT. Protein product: CASSVKGSGSPLHF.

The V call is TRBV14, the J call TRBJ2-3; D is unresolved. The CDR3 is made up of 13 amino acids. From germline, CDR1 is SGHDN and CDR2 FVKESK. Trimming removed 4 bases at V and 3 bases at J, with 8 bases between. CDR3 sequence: CASSRPATDTQYF. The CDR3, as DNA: TGTGCCAGCAGCCGCCCGGCAACAGATACGCAGTATTTT.

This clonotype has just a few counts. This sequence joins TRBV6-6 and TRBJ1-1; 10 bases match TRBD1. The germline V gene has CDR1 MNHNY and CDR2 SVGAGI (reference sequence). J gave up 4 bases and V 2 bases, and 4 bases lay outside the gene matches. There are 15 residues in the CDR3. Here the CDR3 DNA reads TGTGCCAGCAGTTACACAGGGACAGGGGTCACTGAAGCTTTCTTT. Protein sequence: CASSYTGTGVTEAFF.

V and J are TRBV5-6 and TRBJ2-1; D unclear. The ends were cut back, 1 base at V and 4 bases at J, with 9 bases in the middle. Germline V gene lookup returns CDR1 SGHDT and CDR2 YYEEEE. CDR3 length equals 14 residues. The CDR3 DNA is TGTGCCAGCAGCTTGACAACATATTACAATGAGCAGTTCTTC. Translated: CASSLTTYYNEQFF. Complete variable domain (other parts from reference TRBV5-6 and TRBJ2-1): DAGVTQSPTHLIKTRGQQVTLRCSPKSGHDTVSWYQQALGQGPQFIFQYYEEEERQRGNFPDRFSGHQFPNYSSELNVNALLLGDSALYLCASSLTTYYNEQFFGPGTRLTVL.

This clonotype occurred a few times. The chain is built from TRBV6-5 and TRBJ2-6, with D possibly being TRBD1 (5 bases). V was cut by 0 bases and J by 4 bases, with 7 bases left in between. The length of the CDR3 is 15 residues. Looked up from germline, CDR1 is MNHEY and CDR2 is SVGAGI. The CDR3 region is CASSYSRVGANVLTF. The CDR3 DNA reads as TGTGCCAGCAGTTACTCCAGGGTGGGGGCCAACGTCCTGACTTTC.

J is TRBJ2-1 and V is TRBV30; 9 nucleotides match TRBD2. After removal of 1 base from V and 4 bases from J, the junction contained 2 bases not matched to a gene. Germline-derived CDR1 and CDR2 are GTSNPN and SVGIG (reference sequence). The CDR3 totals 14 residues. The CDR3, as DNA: TGTGCCTGGAGTGCGACTAGCGGTTACAATGAGCAGTTCTTC. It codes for CAWSATSGYNEQFF.